This TCR beta chain was found in a study of human T cells and chemical hapten exposure. This clonotype showed up many times. The authors extracted total RNA from unfractionated whole blood. Individual cDNA molecules in this library carried unique molecular identifiers. Via MiXCR, TCRdb re-called the 5' RACE reads, giving one row per CDR3 protein. The sample gives about 140,000 distinct CDR3 sequences, roughly 4% of which show up once; 1.3% to 1.5% is in the top ten. The origin of this receptor is a female donor in good health.

CDR3 loop: CASSLGLYSGNTIYF. In DNA form, the CDR3 reads TGTGCCAGCAGCTTAGGGCTGTACTCTGGAAACACCATATATTTT. The gene calls are TRBV7-2 and TRBJ1-3; D not certain. This CDR3 is 15 amino acids long. The germline V gene has CDR1 SGHTA and CDR2 FQGNSA. V was shortened by 1 base and J by 0 bases, with 7 bases between the two germline ends.